This T cell receptor beta chain was recorded in a study of blood T cells in healthy people across ages. Germline V gene sequence: CDR1 SEHNR, CDR2 FQNEAQ (reference sequence). This CDR3 spans 15 amino acids. A second PCR, run for about 7 to 12 cycles, used a sample-barcoded 5' primer plus a J-beta primer mix. Every cDNA was tagged by a template-switch adaptor with 12 random nucleotides. No fewer than 2.5 million CDR3-containing paired-end reads came from each sample. One entry per CDR3 protein, called by TCRdb with MiXCR from the 5' RACE reads. The sample includes 550,000 to 750,000 distinct CDR3 sequences, around 21% of them seen just once. For this clonotype: Antigen unknown. One junction end does not reproduce the germline sequence, and a read error may be involved.

Study results and limitations: Per million T cells, TCR beta diversity dropped about linearly as age rose. Among long-lived donors, naive CD4+ cells were more numerous and diversity higher than in aged donors.

V usage is TRBV7-9 and J usage is TRBJ1-4; D remains unclear. The specimen sequenced was blood. This TCR came from a man between 65 and 85 years old in good health. The CDR3 region is CTSSLAPGANEKLFF. In nucleotides, the CDR3 is TGTACCAGCAGCTTAGCGCCAGGCGCTAATGAAAAACTGTTTTTT.